The present TCR beta chain was sequenced within a study of T cells after posttransplantation cyclophosphamide. Study conclusions and caveats: Skin or GI-infiltrating T cells shared few TRB sequences with blood. TRB clonality was highly associated with recipient CMV seropositivity and reactivation.

Control samples came 1 year after myeloablative marrow transplants with methotrexate plus calcineurin inhibitor. The ends lost 5 bases at V and 5 bases at J; junction bases unmatched: 11. CDR1 SGHAT and CDR2 FQNNGV come from the germline V gene. The CDR3 has 16 residues. Turning to this clone: The antigen is not known.

Sequenced by immunoSEQ multiplex PCR; TCRdb stores in-frame clones only, minus some. The sample records around 23,000 clones, 80% to 90% being singletons. The material was PBMCs, obtained approximately 360 days after allogeneic stem cell transplant with calcineurin inhibitor and methotrexate. This receptor was obtained from a female patient younger than 45 who received an allogeneic stem cell transplant from an unrelated donor, was CMV-positive, and had acute and chronic GVHD. Some T cells may have originated in the graft donor. The chain recombines TRBV11-2 with TRBJ2-1; the match to TRBD2 covers 8 bases. CDR3 nucleotide sequence: TGTGCCAGCAGCCCATCCTTCCGGGGGGGAGACAATGAGCAGTTCTTC. This translates into CASSPSFRGGDNEQFF.